One sample yielded the 21 T cell receptor beta chains listed below, sequenced in a study of metastatic and nonmetastatic thyroid tumors. Patients were all untreated before their thyroid surgery. TCRdb re-clonotyped the PCR reads via MiXCR. This sample has about 19,000 clones, with approximately 24% found just once. Sequencing was done on a sample of tumor tissue. The origin of the receptors is a male donor with papillary thyroid cancer or a benign thyroid nodule (not recorded which). Some clones in this sample may be carry-over from other donors' samples.

This clone was recorded at least ten times. The gene calls are TRBV11-2 and TRBJ1-6; no reliable D call. CDR1 is SGHAT and CDR2 is FQNNGV in the germline V gene. V dropped 0 bases and J dropped 10 bases, with 7 bases sitting between them. The CDR3 length is 13 residues. CDR3 coding DNA: TGTGCCAGCAGCTTAGATTTAACCTCACCCCTCCACTTT. Translation: CASSLDLTSPLHF.

This clone is deemed medium-sized (0.01 to 0.1%). This chain uses TRBV7-2 with TRBJ2-2, with D unclear. The CDR3 extends over 13 amino acids. Germline CDR1 and CDR2: SGHTA and FQGNSA. V gave up 5 bases and J gave up 6 bases, with 10 bases separating them. CDR3 nucleotide sequence: TGTGCCAGCAGCCCCTCCTTCGCCGGGGAGCTGTTTTTT. The encoded protein is CASSPSFAGELFF.

The genes are TRBV24-1 and TRBJ2-1; D uncertain. The V gene lost 3 bases and the J gene lost 3 bases, with 14 bases spanning the gap. This CDR3 contains 16 residues. Germline CDR1 is KGHDR and CDR2 is SFDVKD. CDR3 coding DNA: TGTGCCACCAGTGATCCAGTGGGATGTTACTACAATGAGCAGTTCTTC. It yields the protein CATSDPVGCYYNEQFF.

There are many counts of this clone. The chain recombines TRBV6-5 with TRBJ1-5; no definite D call. This CDR3 has 13 residues. Trimming stripped 0 bases from V and 11 bases from J, with 11 bases between. The germline CDR1 and CDR2 sequences are MNHEY and SVGAGI. CDR3 coding DNA: TGTGCCAGCAGTTACTCCCCATGGGGAGCCCAGCATTTT. Translation: CASSYSPWGAQHF.

The CDR3 DNA reads as TGTGCCAGCAGCTCCCGCTCCTGGAGGACCGCCTACGAGCAGTACTTC. Translating gives CASSSRSWRTAYEQYF. This rearrangement joins TRBV7-8 to TRBJ2-7; a weak D match, TRBD2 (5 bases). V was shortened by 4 bases and J by 2 bases, with 18 bases between the two germline ends. Germline V gene sequence: CDR1 SGHVS, CDR2 FQNEAQ. There are 16 residues in the CDR3.

The genes are TRBV2 and TRBJ2-7; TRBD2 agrees at 11 bases. There are 15 residues in the CDR3. CDR1 is SNHLY and CDR2 is FYNNEI in the germline V gene. V was pared by 6 bases and J by 2 bases, with 6 bases of the junction left unmatched. The CDR3 protein is CASSELAGDPYEQYF. The CDR3 coding sequence is TGTGCCAGCAGCGAACTAGCGGGAGATCCCTACGAGCAGTACTTC.

This rearrangement joins TRBV11-1 to TRBJ2-3, with TRBD2 matching over 14 bases. Germline CDR1 SGHAT, CDR2 FQDESV (reference sequence). This CDR3 is built from 19 residues. The V and J ends lost 0 bases and 3 bases, in that order; junction bases with no gene match: 8. In nucleotides, the CDR3 is TGTGCCAGCAGCTTAGCGCTGGGACTAGCGGGAGTCGAGACAGATACGCAGTATTTT. This sequence encodes CASSLALGLAGVETDTQYF.

This chain links TRBV19 with TRBJ1-2; possibly TRBD1 for D (6 bases). The CDR3 is made up of 19 amino acids. Germline CDR1 reads LNHDA; CDR2 reads SQIVND (reference sequence). Trimming took 7 bases from V and 8 from J, leaving 35 bases between them. In nucleotides, the CDR3 is TGTGCCAGTACTTCCCCCCCAGGACAGCGCACGCAACCCTATTCCGGCTACACCTTC. It codes for CASTSPPGQRTQPYSGYTF. Drawing the rest from reference TRBV19 and TRBJ1-2, the complete variable domain is DGGITQSPKYLFRKEGQNVTLSCEQNLNHDAMYWYRQDPGQGLRLIYYSQIVNDFQKGDIAEGYSVSREKKESFPLTVTSAQKNPTAFYLCASTSPPGQRTQPYSGYTFGSGTRLTVV.

This clone was seen at least ten times. The chain carries TRBV28 and TRBJ1-2; D is unresolved. Trimming stripped 6 bases from V and 4 bases from J, with 15 bases between. This CDR3 spans 14 amino acids. Germline V CDR1 and CDR2: MDHEN, SYDVKM. This chain's CDR3 is CASRMGGISYGYTF. The CDR3 region has the DNA TGTGCCAGCAGAATGGGTGGGATCTCCTATGGCTACACCTTC.

This clone was observed many times. The rearrangement uses TRBV10-3 and TRBJ1-5; 10 bases align to TRBD1. Germline V gene data show CDR1 as ENHRY and CDR2 as SYGVKD. The CDR3 totals 16 residues. Trimming removed 8 bases from V and 4 bases from J; junction bases left unmatched: 11. The CDR3 DNA follows: TGTGCCATCGGCTCTGGGACAGGGGAAAATAATCAGCCCCAGCATTTT. Encoded protein: CAIGSGTGENNQPQHF.

This clone was counted at least ten times. The CDR3 bases are TGTGCCAGCAGCCCCCCGACAGGCGCGAACACCGGGGAGCTGTTTTTT. This codes for CASSPPTGANTGELFF. V is TRBV9 and J is TRBJ2-2, with D perhaps matching TRBD1 (6 bases). The V gene's germline CDR1 is SGDLS and CDR2 YYNGEE. V gave up 4 bases and J gave up 0 bases, with 13 bases separating them. This CDR3 region has 16 residues.

This clone showed up many times. The chain recombines TRBV19 with TRBJ1-2; TRBD1 matches 8 bases. The CDR3 is made up of 14 amino acids. Germline trimming cut 1 base from V and 5 bases from J; bases unmatched to any gene: 3. Per germline, CDR1 LNHDA and CDR2 SQIVND (reference sequence). CDR3 DNA: TGTGCCAGTAGTATAGGAGGACAGGGATATGGCTACACCTTC. Translated: CASSIGGQGYGYTF.

This clone has a count of ten or more. The rearrangement links TRBV12-3 or TRBV12-4 to TRBJ2-3; 10 nucleotides match TRBD2. The V gene end was trimmed by 6 bases and the J gene end by 1 base; junction bases not matched to a gene: 4. The CDR3 totals 15 residues. CDR3 region: CASSPSGRGTDTQYF. The CDR3 DNA reads TGTGCCAGCAGCCCAAGCGGGAGGGGCACAGATACGCAGTATTTT.

This clone has a count of ten or more. The J gene is TRBJ2-3, the V gene TRBV20-1, with TRBD2 matching over 8 bases. The CDR3 has 17 amino acids. J lost 1 base, V lost 5 bases, and 14 bases had no gene match. Germline-derived CDR1 and CDR2 are DFQATT and SNEGSKA (reference sequence). This CDR3 reads CSALEPSGSSGTDTQYF. The CDR3 coding sequence is TGCAGTGCTCTAGAGCCTAGCGGGTCCTCTGGCACAGATACGCAGTATTTT.

This clone has ten or more counts. J is TRBJ2-3 and V is TRBV20-1; D not resolved. Germline V gene sequence: CDR1 DFQATT, CDR2 SNEGSKA (reference sequence). Trimming pared 0 bases from V and 3 bases from J, leaving 10 bases between. The CDR3 runs 14 residues. CDR3 protein: CSARDRRLTDTQYF. DNA for the CDR3: TGCAGTGCTAGAGATCGCCGGTTAACAGATACGCAGTATTTT.

There are many counts of this clone. One end of the junction is discordant with germline, which a read error may explain. The J gene is TRBJ1-4, the V gene TRBV20-1; maybe TRBD1 (6 bases). In germline, CDR1 is DFQATT, CDR2 SNEGSKA (reference sequence). The CDR3 totals 15 residues. In DNA form, the CDR3 reads TGCAGTGCTAGACCTATAGGGGACATCCAAGAAAGACTGTTTTTT. It yields the protein CSARPIGDIQERLFF.

This clone showed up many times. This chain links TRBV6-5 with TRBJ1-3, with 8 bases lining up with TRBD1. The ends lost 5 bases at V and 1 base at J; junction bases unmatched: 16. The germline gives CDR1 MNHEY, CDR2 SVGAGI. The CDR3 runs to 19 residues. The CDR3 region is CASSPDIDRGRGSGNTIYF. The CDR3 DNA reads TGTGCCAGCAGTCCCGACATTGACAGGGGCCGAGGGTCTGGAAACACCATATATTTT.

This clone has a count of ten or more. V is TRBV6-1 and J is TRBJ1-4; 9 nucleotides line up with TRBD1. With V trimmed by 5 bases and J by 10 bases, 14 bases remained unmatched. The CDR3 consists of 16 residues. CDR1 is MNHNS, CDR2 SASEGT, per germline. CDR3 nucleotides: TGTGCCAGCAGTCGAAACCGGGACAGGGTTAGAGCAAAACTGTTTTTT. Translating gives CASSRNRDRVRAKLFF.

There are many counts of this clone. The V gene is TRBV12-3 or TRBV12-4, the J gene TRBJ2-7; D is uncertain. Between the trimmed V and J ends, which lost 3 bases and 3 bases, there was a span of 9 bases. The CDR3 length is 13 residues. CDR3 bases: TGTGCCAGCAGTTTGGGCGGAAACTACGAGCAGTACTTC. It translates to CASSLGGNYEQYF.

A few counts support this clone. The rearrangement joins TRBV15 to TRBJ2-7; the match to TRBD2 covers 11 bases. This CDR3 region has 16 residues. The germline V gene has CDR1 LNHNV and CDR2 YYDKDF (reference sequence). V was clipped by 3 bases and J by 5 bases; unmatched bases: 9. The CDR3 protein is CATSSSLLAGVDEQYF. The CDR3 DNA sequence: TGTGCCACCAGCAGTTCTTTACTAGCGGGAGTTGACGAGCAGTACTTC.

This clone has a count of ten or more. This chain joins TRBV11-2 and TRBJ2-1; the D is unclear. In germline, CDR1 is SGHAT, CDR2 FQNNGV. V lost 6 bases, J lost 2 bases, and 17 bases lay in between. The CDR3 contains 16 residues. The CDR3 sequence: CASSAKGTSPYNEQFF. For the CDR3, the DNA is TGTGCCAGCAGTGCAAAGGGCACTTCCCCCTACAATGAGCAGTTCTTC.